A selection of T cell receptor beta chains follows, all from one sample in a study of cytomegalovirus exposure and HLA in healthy donors. The protocol was immunoSEQ multiplex PCR, while the TCRdb copy is restricted to in-frame clones and leaves out a portion. The data contain about 170,000 clones, 70% to 90% of them singletons. Sequencing input: PBMCs. All receptors come from a male donor in good health and CMV-seronegative. Each CDR3 is given with its conserved first and last residue. The D gene is left open where the match is weak.

v_gene: TRBV7-8
d_gene: TRBD2
CDR3aa: CASSLFGQGTSGSSYNEQFF

v_gene: TRBV30
d_gene: TRBD1
CDR3aa: CAWSATGTGNEKLFF

v_gene: TRBV4-2
d_gene: TRBD2
CDR3aa: CASSQESGTSGMYEQYF

v_gene: TRBV7-2
d_gene: .
CDR3aa: CASSAQVQETQYF

v_gene: TRBV7-9
d_gene: .
CDR3aa: CASIKRRGQTQYF

v_gene: TRBV28
d_gene: .
CDR3aa: CASTQLQVSFTEAFF

v_gene: TRBV18
d_gene: .
CDR3aa: CASSRREGQNIQYF

v_gene: TRBV18
d_gene: TRBD1
CDR3aa: CASSPRTGGNSGELFF

v_gene: TRBV27
d_gene: TRBD2
CDR3aa: CASRTGTSWETQYF

v_gene: TRBV19
d_gene: .
CDR3aa: CASSSKETQYF

v_gene: TRBV5-1
d_gene: TRBD2
CDR3aa: CASSYAGGEQFF

v_gene: TRBV15
d_gene: .
CDR3aa: CATSRAQRGTDTQYF

v_gene: TRBV9
d_gene: TRBD2
CDR3aa: CASSVGLAVDNEQFF

v_gene: TRBV28
d_gene: TRBD1
CDR3aa: CASSPPGTAYGYTF

v_gene: TRBV30
d_gene: .
CDR3aa: CAWSVLRNRPQHF

v_gene: TRBV5-6
d_gene: TRBD1
CDR3aa: CASSPQGATEAFF

v_gene: TRBV14
d_gene: .
CDR3aa: CASSLNFRGLSGNTIYF

v_gene: TRBV29-1
d_gene: .
CDR3aa: CSASDHTETQYF

v_gene: TRBV19
d_gene: TRBD1
CDR3aa: CASSIRDRGHGYTF

v_gene: TRBV28
d_gene: TRBD2
CDR3aa: CASSLQSGGANEQFF

v_gene: TRBV6-6
d_gene: .
CDR3aa: CASRARDQPQHF

v_gene: TRBV23-1
d_gene: TRBD2
CDR3aa: CASSLKGTSGQETQYF

v_gene: TRBV4-3
d_gene: .
CDR3aa: CASSQDGSDYQPQHF

v_gene: TRBV6-1
d_gene: .
CDR3aa: CASTALRQGQDGYTF

v_gene: TRBV7-8
d_gene: .
CDR3aa: CASSIDKGGGYTF

v_gene: TRBV28
d_gene: .
CDR3aa: CASSIAGHRSTQETQYF

v_gene: TRBV15
d_gene: .
CDR3aa: CATSKMGLNEQFF

v_gene: TRBV29-1
d_gene: .
CDR3aa: CSVELLVPRAQYF

v_gene: TRBV18
d_gene: .
CDR3aa: CASSPSEFSDTEAFF

v_gene: TRBV19
d_gene: .
CDR3aa: CASRKQGVETQYF

v_gene: TRBV7-9
d_gene: .
CDR3aa: CASSLGTYYEQYF

v_gene: TRBV29-1
d_gene: TRBD2
CDR3aa: CSVFRPGGTGYEQYF

v_gene: TRBV7-3
d_gene: TRBD1
CDR3aa: CASSTQGGAGYEQYF

v_gene: TRBV7-9
d_gene: .
CDR3aa: CASSLRTASGNTIYF

v_gene: TRBV25-1
d_gene: TRBD2
CDR3aa: CASSGLAPGELFF

v_gene: TRBV9
d_gene: .
CDR3aa: CASSVAQGSYGYTF

v_gene: TRBV7-9
d_gene: TRBD1
CDR3aa: CASSPTPRGYGYTF

v_gene: TRBV14
d_gene: .
CDR3aa: CASSQEGFRLGEKLFF

v_gene: TRBV5-6
d_gene: .
CDR3aa: CASSLWGENYGYTF

v_gene: TRBV19
d_gene: .
CDR3aa: CASSTSGSPGEKLFF

v_gene: TRBV18
d_gene: .
CDR3aa: CASSEYAAEAFF

v_gene: TRBV4-2
d_gene: TRBD1
CDR3aa: CASSPVPGQGNKETQYF

v_gene: TRBV5-1
d_gene: .
CDR3aa: CASSLDLNTGELFF

v_gene: TRBV5-1
d_gene: TRBD1
CDR3aa: CASSFGTANTEAFF

v_gene: TRBV9
d_gene: TRBD1
CDR3aa: CASSVGGTGRTGELFF

v_gene: TRBV19
d_gene: .
CDR3aa: CASSTGRDQPQHF

v_gene: TRBV7-6
d_gene: .
CDR3aa: CASSLSWANQPQHF

v_gene: TRBV5-6
d_gene: .
CDR3aa: CASSLSAYSNQPQHF